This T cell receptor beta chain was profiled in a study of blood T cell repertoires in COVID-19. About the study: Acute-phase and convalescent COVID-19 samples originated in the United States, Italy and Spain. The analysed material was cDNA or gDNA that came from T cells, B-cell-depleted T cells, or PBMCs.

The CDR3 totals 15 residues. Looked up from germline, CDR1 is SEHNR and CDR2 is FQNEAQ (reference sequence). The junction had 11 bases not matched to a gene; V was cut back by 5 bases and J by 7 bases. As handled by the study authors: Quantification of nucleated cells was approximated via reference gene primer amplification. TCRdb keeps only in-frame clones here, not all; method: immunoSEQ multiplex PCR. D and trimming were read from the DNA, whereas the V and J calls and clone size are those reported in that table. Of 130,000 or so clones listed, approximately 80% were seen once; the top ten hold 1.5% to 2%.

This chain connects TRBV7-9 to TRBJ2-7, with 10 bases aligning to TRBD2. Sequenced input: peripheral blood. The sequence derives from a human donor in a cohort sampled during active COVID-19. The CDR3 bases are TGTGCCAGCAGCCCCCCCAAGCGGGAGGGCCAGGAGCAGTACTTC. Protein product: CASSPPKREGQEQYF.